This T cell receptor (beta chain) was captured by sequencing in a study of T-cell reconstitution after alpha-beta-depleted transplantation in children. General study findings and limits: Fresh T-cell production supplied most of the T-cell counts and diversity seen one year after transplant.

This clonotype was seen only a few times. Its antigen is not identified. Preparation of the TCRbeta library involved a method that used unique molecular identifiers. TCRdb ran MiXCR on the PCR reads and lists one entry per CDR3 protein. The table records 670,000 or so distinct CDR3 sequences, about 12% of them present only once. The specimen comprised PBMCs, sampled before TCRalphabeta/CD19-depleted stem cell transplant. The source of this sequence is a girl aged 2 to 10 with congenital amegakaryocytic thrombocytopenia, due to receive a stem cell transplant.

In DNA, the CDR3 is TGCGCCAGCAGCTTGATCGCACTAGGCGATTACAATGAGCAGTTCTTC. The encoded protein is CASSLIALGDYNEQFF. V and J are TRBV5-1 and TRBJ2-1, with a weak D call TRBD2 (5 bases). The CDR3 is 16 amino acids. The germline CDR1 and CDR2 sequences are SGHRS and YFSETQ. V lost 1 base, J lost 4 bases, and 15 bases lay in between. The full variable domain, in which reference TRBV5-1 and TRBJ2-1 provide the parts outside the CDR3, is KAGVTQTPRYLIKTRGQQVTLSCSPISGHRSVSWYQQTPGQGLQFLFEYFSETQRNKGNFPGRFSGRQFSNSRSEMNVSTLELGDSALYLCASSLIALGDYNEQFFGPGTRLTVL.